The clone carrying this T cell receptor (beta chain) was counted a single time. No antigen is known for it. This sample stems from a study of cytomegalovirus exposure and HLA in healthy donors. Study observations and caveats: Rare TCR sequences dominated, though some public TCRs recurred in many donors.

Losses at the gene ends were 7 bases for V and 4 bases for J; bases not matched to a gene: 5. The germline V gene has CDR1 SGHRS and CDR2 YFSETQ. This CDR3 has 13 amino acids. This PCR relied on a set of 60 Vbeta primers and 13 Jbeta primers. The assay was immunoSEQ multiplex PCR, and TCRdb's table has in-frame clones only and misses some. The sample carries roughly 90,000 clones, around 84% recorded once. Sequences were obtained from PBMCs. The rearrangement joins TRBV5-1 to TRBJ2-1; 7 bases fit TRBD2. The sequence was obtained from a man in his late teens or twenties in good health and CMV-seronegative. CDR3: CASLSGEYNEQFF. Here the CDR3 DNA reads TGCGCCAGCCTCAGCGGGGAATACAATGAGCAGTTCTTC.